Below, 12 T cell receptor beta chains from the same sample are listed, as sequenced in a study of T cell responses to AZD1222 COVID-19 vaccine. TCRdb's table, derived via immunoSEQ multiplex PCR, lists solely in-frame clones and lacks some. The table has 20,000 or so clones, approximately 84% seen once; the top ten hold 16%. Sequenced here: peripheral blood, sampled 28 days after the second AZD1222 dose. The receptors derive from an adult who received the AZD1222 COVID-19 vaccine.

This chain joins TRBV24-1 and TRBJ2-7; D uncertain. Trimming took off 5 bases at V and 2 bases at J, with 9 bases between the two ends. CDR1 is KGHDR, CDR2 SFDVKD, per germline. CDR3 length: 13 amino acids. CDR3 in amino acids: CATSANGAYEQYF. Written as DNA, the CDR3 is TGTGCCACCAGTGCTAACGGAGCCTACGAGCAGTACTTC.

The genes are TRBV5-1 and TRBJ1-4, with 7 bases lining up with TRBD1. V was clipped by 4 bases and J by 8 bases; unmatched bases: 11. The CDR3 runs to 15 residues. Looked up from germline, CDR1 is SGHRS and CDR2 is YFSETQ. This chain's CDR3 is CASSTQGPQGEKLFF. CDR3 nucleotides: TGCGCCAGCAGCACACAGGGGCCCCAGGGCGAAAAACTGTTTTTT.

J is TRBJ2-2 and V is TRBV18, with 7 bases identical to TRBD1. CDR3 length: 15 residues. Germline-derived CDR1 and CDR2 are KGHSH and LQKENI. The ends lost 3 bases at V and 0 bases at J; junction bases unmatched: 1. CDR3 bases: TGTGCCAGCTCACCGGGACAGCCGAACACCGGGGAGCTGTTTTTT. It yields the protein CASSPGQPNTGELFF.

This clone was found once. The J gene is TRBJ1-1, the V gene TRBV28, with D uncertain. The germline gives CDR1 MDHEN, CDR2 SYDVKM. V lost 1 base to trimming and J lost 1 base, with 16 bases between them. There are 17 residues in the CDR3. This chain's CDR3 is CASSLFIVRSQNTEAFF. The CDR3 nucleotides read TGTGCCAGCAGTTTATTCATCGTCAGGAGCCAGAACACTGAAGCTTTCTTT.

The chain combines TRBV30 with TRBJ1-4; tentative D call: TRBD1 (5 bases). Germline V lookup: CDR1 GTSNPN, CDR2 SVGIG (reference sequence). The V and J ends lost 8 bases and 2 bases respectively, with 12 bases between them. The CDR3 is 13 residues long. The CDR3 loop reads CASQGTTNEKLFF. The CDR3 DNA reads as TGTGCCAGTCAGGGTACCACTAATGAAAAACTGTTTTTT.

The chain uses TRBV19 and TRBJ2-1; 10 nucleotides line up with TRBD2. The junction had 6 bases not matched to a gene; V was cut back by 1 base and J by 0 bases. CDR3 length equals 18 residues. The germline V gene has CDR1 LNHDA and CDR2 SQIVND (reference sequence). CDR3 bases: TGTGCCAGTAGTATAGGGTTAGCGGGGGGAGTCTCCTACAATGAGCAGTTCTTC. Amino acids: CASSIGLAGGVSYNEQFF.

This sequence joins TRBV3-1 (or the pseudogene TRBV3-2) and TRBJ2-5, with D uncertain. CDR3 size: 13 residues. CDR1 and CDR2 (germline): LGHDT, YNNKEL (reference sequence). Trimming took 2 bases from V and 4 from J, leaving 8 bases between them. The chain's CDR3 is CASSQQRAETQYF. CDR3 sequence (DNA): TGTGCCAGCAGCCAACAAAGGGCAGAGACCCAGTACTTC.

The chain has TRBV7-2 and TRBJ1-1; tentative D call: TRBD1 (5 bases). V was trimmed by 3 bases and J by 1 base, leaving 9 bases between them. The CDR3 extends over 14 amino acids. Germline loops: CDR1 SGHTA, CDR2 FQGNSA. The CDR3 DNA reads TGTGCCAGCAGCTTCTACGGACAGAACACTGAAGCTTTCTTT. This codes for CASSFYGQNTEAFF.

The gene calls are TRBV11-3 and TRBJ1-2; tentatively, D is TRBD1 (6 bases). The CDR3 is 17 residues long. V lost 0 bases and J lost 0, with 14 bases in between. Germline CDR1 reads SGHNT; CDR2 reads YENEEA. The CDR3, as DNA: TGTGCCAGCAGCTTAGACGAGGTGGGGGCCGCTAACTATGGCTACACCTTC. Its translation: CASSLDEVGAANYGYTF.

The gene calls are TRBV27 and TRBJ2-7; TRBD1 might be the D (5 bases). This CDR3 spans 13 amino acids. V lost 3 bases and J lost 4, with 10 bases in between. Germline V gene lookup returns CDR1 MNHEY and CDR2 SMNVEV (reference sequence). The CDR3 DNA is TGTGCCAGCAGTTTTCAGGGCCTTTACGAGCAGTACTTC. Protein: CASSFQGLYEQYF.

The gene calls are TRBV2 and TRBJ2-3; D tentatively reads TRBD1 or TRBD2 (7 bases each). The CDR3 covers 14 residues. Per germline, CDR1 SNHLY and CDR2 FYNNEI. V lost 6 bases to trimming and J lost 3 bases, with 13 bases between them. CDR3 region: CASRHRGGTDTQYF. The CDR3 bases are TGTGCCAGCAGACACAGGGGAGGGACAGATACGCAGTATTTT.

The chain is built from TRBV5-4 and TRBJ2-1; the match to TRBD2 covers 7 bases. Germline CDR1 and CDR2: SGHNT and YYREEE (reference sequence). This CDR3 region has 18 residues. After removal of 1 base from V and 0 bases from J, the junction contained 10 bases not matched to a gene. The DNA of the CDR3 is TGTGCCAGCAGCTTGATGAAGGGGAGCGGGACCTCCTACAATGAGCAGTTCTTC. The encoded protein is CASSLMKGSGTSYNEQFF. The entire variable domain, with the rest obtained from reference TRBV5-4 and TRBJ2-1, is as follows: ETGVTQSPTHLIKTRGQQVTLRCSSQSGHNTVSWYQQALGQGPQFIFQYYREEENGRGNFPPRFSGLQFPNYSSELNVNALELDDSALYLCASSLMKGSGTSYNEQFFGPGTRLTVL.